This T cell receptor (beta chain) was observed in a study of beta chain features in type 1 diabetes. As for the study in general: Healthy donors and patients showed comparable age, gender and cell yields.

The study, taken as a whole, reports: Type 1 diabetes patients had moderately but significantly shorter TCRB CDR3s in all four CD4+ subsets. Across patients, naive, central memory and Treg TCRB repertoires exhibited apparently greater similarity than was observed across healthy donors.

As for this clone: Its target is unknown. Additional DNA sequences in this sample encode the identical CDR3.

Reverse transcription of all isolated RNA meant that expressed TCRB transcripts were sequenced. Each sample of naive, central memory or regulatory T cells had, on average, approximately 4 million reads. The assay was immunoSEQ multiplex PCR, and TCRdb's table has in-frame clones only and misses some. The data show 600,000 to 650,000 clones, roughly 16% seen once. CDR1 and CDR2 (germline): DFQATT, SNEGSKA (reference sequence). The ends were cut back, 6 bases at V and 1 base at J, with 6 bases in the middle. The CDR3 is 11 amino acids. The source material was naive CD4+ T cells from blood. The chain joins TRBV20-1 to TRBJ1-1; D may be TRBD1 (5 bases). The clonotype comes from a young man in good health. CDR3 amino acids: CSAQGNTEAFF. The CDR3 bases are TGCAGTGCCCAGGGGAACACTGAAGCTTTCTTT.